The 15 T cell receptor beta chains reported below all come from one sample, sequenced in a study of early T cells in non-severe SARS-CoV-2 infection. TCRdb independently ran MiXCR on the 5' RACE reads; one entry per CDR3 protein. The table lists about 22,000 distinct CDR3 sequences, less than 5% of them singletons. Sample: whole blood. The receptors stem from an adult who was a healthcare worker with PCR-confirmed SARS-CoV-2 infection or an uninfected control (not recorded which).

This clonotype showed up many times. The chain's CDR3 is CASSADPGRRLYGYTF. The CDR3 nucleotides read TGTGCCAGCAGTGCCGATCCGGGACGTAGGCTCTATGGCTACACCTTC. This sequence joins TRBV6-4 and TRBJ1-2, with a weak D call TRBD1 (5 bases). Trimming took 4 bases from V and 4 from J, leaving 19 bases between them. The CDR3 has 16 residues. Germline assignment: CDR1 MRHNA and CDR2 SNTAGT.

In this sample, this clonotype turned up many times. J is TRBJ2-7 and V is TRBV1; TRBD1, the D gene given by the table, was not confirmed from the DNA. TRBV1 is designated a pseudogene. This CDR3 contains 14 residues. The chain's CDR3 is CTSSQGPRGGEQYF. CDR3 in DNA: TGCACCAGCAGCCAAGGCCCCCGCGGGGGGGAGCAGTACTTC.

The chain carries TRBV7-2 and TRBJ2-3, with D unresolved. CDR3 length equals 12 residues. Germline V gene lookup returns CDR1 SGHTA and CDR2 FQGNSA. The germline V and J ends were trimmed by 5 bases and 2 bases, with 5 bases remaining between them. Here the CDR3 reads CASSAFTDTQYF. CDR3 DNA: TGTGCCAGCAGCGCTTTCACAGATACGCAGTATTTT.

V usage is TRBV15 and J usage is TRBJ2-7; weak D call: TRBD2 (6 bases). V lost 0 bases and J lost 0, with 9 bases in between. CDR3 length: 15 amino acids. Germline V gene data show CDR1 as LNHNV and CDR2 as YYDKDF (reference sequence). The CDR3 DNA is TGTGCCACCAGCAGAGACTACGGGAGCTCCTACGAGCAGTACTTC. Amino acids: CATSRDYGSSYEQYF. The entire variable domain, with the rest obtained from reference TRBV15 and TRBJ2-7, is as follows: DAMVIQNPRYQVTQFGKPVTLSCSQTLNHNVMYWYQQKSSQAPKLLFHYYDKDFNNEADTPDNFQSRRPNTSFCFLDIRSPGLGDTAMYLCATSRDYGSSYEQYFGPGTRLTVT.

This clonotype was picked up many times. The chain uses TRBV6-5 and TRBJ1-3; D is possibly TRBD1 (5 bases). The V end was cut by 3 bases, the J end by 1 base, with 28 bases between. CDR3 length: 21 residues. The germline V gene encodes CDR1 MNHEY and CDR2 SVGAGI. CDR3 sequence (DNA): TGTGCCAGCAGTTATTCTCCTCTAGGAGATCAGTCTGGGACTTCTGGAAACACCATATATTTT. Protein product: CASSYSPLGDQSGTSGNTIYF.

Ten or more counts support this clonotype. The chain joins TRBV15 to TRBJ2-3; no clear D gene. Trimming cost V 1 base and J 2 bases, with 10 bases left between them. CDR1 is LNHNV and CDR2 is YYDKDF in the germline V gene (reference sequence). CDR3 size: 15 residues. Here the CDR3 reads CATSRAISPTDTQYF. CDR3 coding DNA: TGTGCCACCAGCAGAGCGATCTCCCCCACAGATACGCAGTATTTT.

This clonotype was observed a few times. This chain connects TRBV20-1 to TRBJ2-1; unclear D gene. Trimming took off 3 bases at V and 3 bases at J, with 12 bases between the two ends. Germline assignment: CDR1 DFQATT and CDR2 SNEGSKA (reference sequence). This CDR3 region has 14 residues. The CDR3 nucleotides are TGCAGTGCTAGTGGGTCCTCGGGCTACAATGAGCAGTTCTTC. It specifies CSASGSSGYNEQFF.

This clonotype was picked up many times. The V and J genes are TRBV29-1 and TRBJ1-1; D remains ambiguous. The V gene lost 5 bases and the J gene lost 11 bases, with 18 bases spanning the gap. CDR3 size: 12 residues. CDR1 is SQVTM and CDR2 is ANQGSEA in the germline V gene. CDR3 sequence (DNA): TGCAGCGTTCGCGACGCCTCTCGTGGGGCTTTCTTT. Translation: CSVRDASRGAFF. Looking up the rest from reference TRBV29-1 and TRBJ1-1 gives the full variable domain: SAVISQKPSRDICQRGTSLTIQCQVDSQVTMMFWYRQQPGQSLTLIATANQGSEATYESGFVIDKFPISRPNLTFSTLTVSNMSPEDSSIYLCSVRDASRGAFFGQGTRLTVV.

There are many counts of this clonotype. The chain employs TRBV12-3 or TRBV12-4 and TRBJ2-7; D is perhaps TRBD1 (6 bases). V shed 3 bases and J shed 0 bases, with 12 bases lying between them. The CDR3 consists of 15 residues. The CDR3 sequence: CASSLTGAHSYEQYF. The CDR3 DNA reads TGTGCCAGCAGTTTGACAGGAGCCCACTCCTACGAGCAGTACTTC.

This clonotype turned up a few times. This sequence joins TRBV6-6 and TRBJ2-1, with 7 bases fitting TRBD1. Germline assignment: CDR1 MNHNY and CDR2 SVGAGI (reference sequence). The CDR3 loop spans 17 amino acids. V was pared by 2 bases and J by 0 bases, with 7 bases of the junction left unmatched. The CDR3 region has the DNA TGTGCCAGCAGTTACGAGGGACAGAGACTCTCCTACAATGAGCAGTTCTTC. It encodes CASSYEGQRLSYNEQFF.

This clonotype was recorded at least ten times. V usage is TRBV5-1 and J usage is TRBJ2-2; the D call may be TRBD1 or TRBD2 (5 bases each). The CDR3 is made up of 14 amino acids. Germline CDR1 is SGHRS and CDR2 is YFSETQ. Trimming cost V 3 bases and J 6 bases, with 12 bases left between them. DNA of the CDR3: TGCGCCAGCAGCTGGGACCCTCAGGCCGGGGAGCTGTTTTTT. This gives the protein CASSWDPQAGELFF.

This clonotype was seen a handful of times. The chain carries TRBV3-1 and TRBJ1-2; perhaps TRBD1 as D (6 bases). This CDR3 comprises 13 residues. Germline V gene lookup returns CDR1 LGHDT and CDR2 YNNKEL (reference sequence). The V gene lost 3 bases and the J gene lost 4 bases, with 9 bases spanning the gap. CDR3 bases: TGTGCCAGCAGCCACGGGACAAGCTATGGCTACACCTTC. Translated, it gives CASSHGTSYGYTF.

This clonotype was detected many times. The gene calls are TRBV7-2 and TRBJ2-2; 8 bases match TRBD1. The CDR3 is made up of 15 amino acids. The trim removed 1 base at V and 4 bases at J, leaving 2 bases unmatched. Germline V gives CDR1 SGHTA, CDR2 FQGNSA. CDR3 residues: CASSLGQGSTGELFF. The DNA for the CDR3 is TGTGCCAGCAGCTTAGGACAGGGGTCCACCGGGGAGCTGTTTTTT.

The table lists this clonotype with many counts. This chain connects TRBV4-3 to TRBJ2-1, with 7 bases fitting TRBD1. V trimming: 2 bases; J trimming: 1 base; junction bases outside the gene matches: 17. Germline CDR1 reads LGHNA; CDR2 reads YSLEER. The CDR3 totals 20 residues. CDR3: CASSQTWMRDSWGSYNEQFF. DNA of the CDR3: TGCGCCAGCAGCCAAACCTGGATGAGGGACAGCTGGGGTTCCTACAATGAGCAGTTCTTC.

This clonotype was detected ten times or more. The chain links TRBV12-3 or TRBV12-4 to TRBJ1-3, with 10 bases aligning to TRBD1. The CDR3 sequence is 17 residues long. After removal of 4 bases from V and 2 bases from J, the junction contained 8 bases not matched to a gene. The CDR3 loop is CASSSGQGRITGNTIYF. CDR3 coding DNA: TGTGCCAGCAGTTCGGGACAGGGGAGAATCACTGGAAACACCATATATTTT.